This TCR beta chain is from a study of T cells in Graves' hyperthyroidism and ophthalmopathy. This clonotype was seen more than once but under ten times. Template material for amplifying TCR beta CDR3 regions consisted of RNA transcripts. The HTBI primer set was used in a first-round RT-PCR of the TCR CDR3. A single record per CDR3 protein comes from TCRdb applying MiXCR to the multiplex PCR reads. The sample holds nearly 110,000 distinct CDR3 sequences, approximately 15% seen once. This receptor was identified in a woman aged 45-65 years with Graves' hyperthyroidism. Material for sequencing was blood.

DNA for the CDR3: TGTGCCAGTAGTACGGGGGATCTCACAGATACGCAGTATTTT. Protein: CASSTGDLTDTQYF. This chain joins TRBV19 and TRBJ2-3; D might be TRBD2 (6 bases). The V gene lost 4 bases and the J gene lost 2 bases, with 10 bases spanning the gap. CDR1 is LNHDA and CDR2 is SQIVND in the germline V gene (reference sequence). The CDR3 has 14 amino acids.